The rows below give T cell receptor beta chains drawn from one sample of a study of T cells in Graves' hyperthyroidism and ophthalmopathy. TCRdb re-called the multiplex PCR reads through MiXCR, storing one row per CDR3 protein. The repertoire holds about 420,000 distinct CDR3 sequences, with roughly an eighth as singletons. The sequenced sample was blood. The receptors come from a woman between 18 and 30 years old with Graves' hyperthyroidism. Both conserved end residues are part of each CDR3. The D gene is left open where the match is weak. A row's size may be missing; if present it is once, few, many or a size class.

d_call,j_call,clone_size,v_call,cdr3_aa,cdr3_nt
TRBD2,TRBJ2-5,many,TRBV7-2,CASSYGLAEHAPETQYF,TGTGCCAGCAGCTACGGACTAGCTGAACACGCCCCGGAGACCCAGTACTTC
.,TRBJ1-1,many,TRBV5-1,CASSRLRETPEAFF,TGCGCCAGCAGCCGCTTAAGGGAAACCCCTGAAGCTTTCTTT
TRBD2,TRBJ2-3,few,TRBV6-1,CASSSGTSGLSTDTQYF,TGTGCCAGCAGTTCAGGGACTAGCGGGCTCAGCACAGATACGCAGTATTTT
.,TRBJ2-1,many,TRBV7-3,CASSLTTSSYNEQFF,TGTGCCAGCAGCTTAACTACAAGCTCCTACAATGAGCAGTTCTTC
TRBD1,TRBJ2-1,.,TRBV7-2,CASSLRTGGYNEQFF,TGTGCCAGCAGCTTACGGACAGGGGGGTACAATGAGCAGTTCTTC
TRBD2,TRBJ2-3,few,TRBV5-5,CASSLPTAGVQDTQYF,TGTGCCAGCAGCTTGCCCACAGCGGGAGTTCAAGATACGCAGTATTTT
.,TRBJ1-5,many,TRBV5-5,CASSPWVVSNQPQHF,TGTGCCAGCAGCCCTTGGGTAGTGAGCAATCAGCCCCAGCATTTT
TRBD2,TRBJ2-7,many,TRBV6-1,CASSPVAGGTYEQYF,TGTGCCAGCAGTCCCGTAGCGGGAGGCACCTACGAGCAGTACTTC
TRBD1,TRBJ2-1,few,TRBV10-1,CASSELRTGRNEQFF,TGCGCCAGCAGTGAACTCCGGACAGGGCGCAATGAGCAGTTCTTC
.,TRBJ1-1,many,TRBV29-1,CSGGTINTEAFF,TGCAGCGGCGGGACAATTAACACTGAAGCTTTCTTT
.,TRBJ1-3,few,TRBV15,CATSREGTIYF,TGTGCCACCAGCAGGGAGGGCACCATATATTTT
TRBD2,TRBJ2-3,many,TRBV6-2/TRBV6-3,CASSAQSGAGADTQYF,TGTGCCAGCAGTGCCCAGTCTGGGGCGGGAGCAGATACGCAGTATTTT
.,TRBJ2-2,few,TRBV7-2,CASSLGSAGELFF,TGTGCCAGCAGCTTAGGATCAGCCGGGGAGCTGTTTTTT
.,TRBJ2-1,many,TRBV7-9,CASSLFDSVGGEQFF,TGTGCCAGCAGCTTATTTGACTCGGTGGGGGGTGAGCAGTTCTTC
.,TRBJ1-3,few,TRBV15,CATSARRGGTGNTIYF,TGTGCCACCAGCGCCCGGAGGGGGGGGACTGGAAACACCATATATTTT
.,TRBJ2-1,.,TRBV12-3/TRBV12-4,CASTSVYNEQFF,TGTGCCAGCACCTCGGTATACAATGAGCAGTTCTTC
.,TRBJ2-1,many,TRBV28,CASSFELSSYNEQFF,TGTGCCAGCAGTTTCGAATTAAGCTCCTACAATGAGCAGTTCTTC
TRBD1,TRBJ1-1,many,TRBV9,CASSVGRQGPTEAFF,TGTGCCAGCAGCGTCGGACGACAGGGACCCACTGAAGCTTTCTTT
.,TRBJ2-1,few,TRBV20-1,CSAFRNNEQFF,TGCAGTGCTTTTAGAAACAATGAGCAGTTCTTC
.,TRBJ2-7,many,TRBV7-2,CASSGTSSASYEQYF,TGTGCCAGCAGCGGTACTAGCTCGGCATCCTACGAGCAGTACTTC
.,TRBJ2-2,many,TRBV7-2,CASSTIANTGELFF,TGTGCCAGCAGCACTATCGCGAACACCGGGGAGCTGTTTTTT
.,TRBJ2-7,.,TRBV5-1,CASSFGQFYEQYF,TGCGCCAGCAGCTTTGGCCAGTTCTACGAGCAGTACTTC